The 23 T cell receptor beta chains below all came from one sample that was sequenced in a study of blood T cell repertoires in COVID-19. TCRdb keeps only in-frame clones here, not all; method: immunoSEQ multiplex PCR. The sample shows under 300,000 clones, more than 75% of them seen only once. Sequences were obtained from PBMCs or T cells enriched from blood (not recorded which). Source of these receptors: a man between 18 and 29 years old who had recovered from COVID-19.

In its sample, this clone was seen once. In nucleotides, the CDR3 is TGTGCCAGCAGCCAAACAGGGGTTCCCCAAGAGACCCAGTACTTC. It translates to CASSQTGVPQETQYF. The chain couples TRBV7-6 to TRBJ2-5; 7 nucleotides match TRBD1. V lost 5 bases and J lost 1; bases outside the gene matches: 7. Germline-derived CDR1 and CDR2 are SGHVS and FNYEAQ. CDR3 length: 15 amino acids.

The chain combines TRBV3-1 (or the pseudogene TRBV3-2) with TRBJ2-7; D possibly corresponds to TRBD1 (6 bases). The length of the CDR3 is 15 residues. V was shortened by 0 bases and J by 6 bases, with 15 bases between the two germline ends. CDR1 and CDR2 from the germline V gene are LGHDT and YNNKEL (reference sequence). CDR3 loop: CASSQDIPGVSEQYF. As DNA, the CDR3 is TGTGCCAGCAGCCAAGATATCCCAGGGGTATCCGAGCAGTACTTC.

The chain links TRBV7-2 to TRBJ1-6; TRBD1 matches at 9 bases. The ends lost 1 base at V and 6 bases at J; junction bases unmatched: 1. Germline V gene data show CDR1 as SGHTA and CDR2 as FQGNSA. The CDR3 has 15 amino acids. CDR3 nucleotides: TGTGCCAGCAGCTTAGTGACAGGGGGTAATTCACCCCTCCACTTT. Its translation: CASSLVTGGNSPLHF. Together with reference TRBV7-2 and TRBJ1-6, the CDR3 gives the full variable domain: GAGVSQSPSNKVTEKGKDVELRCDPISGHTALYWYRQSLGQGLEFLIYFQGNSAPDKSGLPSDRFSAERTGGSVSTLTIQRTQQEDSAVYLCASSLVTGGNSPLHFGNGTRLTVT.

The CDR3 DNA sequence: TGTGCCAGCAGTCCCCGACAGGGTGGCAATCAGCCCCAGCATTTT. This encodes CASSPRQGGNQPQHF. The chain couples TRBV6-5 to TRBJ1-5, with TRBD1 matching 7 bases. Germline CDR1 is MNHEY and CDR2 is SVGAGI. J lost 2 bases, V lost 5 bases, and 6 bases had no gene match. This CDR3 region has 15 residues.

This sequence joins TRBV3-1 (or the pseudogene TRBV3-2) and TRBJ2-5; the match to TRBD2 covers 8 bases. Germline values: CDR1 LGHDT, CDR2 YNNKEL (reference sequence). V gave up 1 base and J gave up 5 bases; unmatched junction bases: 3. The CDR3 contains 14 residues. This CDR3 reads CASSQAGGEETQYF. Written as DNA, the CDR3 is TGTGCCAGCAGCCAAGCGGGAGGGGAGGAGACCCAGTACTTC.

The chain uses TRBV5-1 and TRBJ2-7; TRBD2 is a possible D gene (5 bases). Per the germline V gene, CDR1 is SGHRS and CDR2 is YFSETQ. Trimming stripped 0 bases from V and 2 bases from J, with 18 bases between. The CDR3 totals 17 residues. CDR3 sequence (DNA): TGCGCCAGCAGCTTGGGGGCAGGCGAAGCGAGGGCCTACGAGCAGTACTTC. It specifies CASSLGAGEARAYEQYF.

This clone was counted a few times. CDR3 loop: CASSQDSGRAGETQYF. CDR3 DNA sequence: TGTGCCAGCAGCCAAGATAGCGGGAGGGCCGGGGAGACCCAGTACTTC. The rearrangement joins TRBV3-1 (or the pseudogene TRBV3-2) to TRBJ2-5, with 11 positions matching TRBD2. Germline CDR1 and CDR2: LGHDT and YNNKEL (reference sequence). With 0 bases clipped from V and 5 bases from J, the junction kept 5 bases outside the gene matches. The CDR3 has 16 amino acids.

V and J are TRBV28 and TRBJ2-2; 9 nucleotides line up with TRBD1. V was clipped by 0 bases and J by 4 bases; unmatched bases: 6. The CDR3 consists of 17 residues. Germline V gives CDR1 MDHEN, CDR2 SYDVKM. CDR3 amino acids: CASSLWTGTGSTGELFF. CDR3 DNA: TGTGCCAGCAGTTTATGGACCGGGACAGGGTCCACCGGGGAGCTGTTTTTT.

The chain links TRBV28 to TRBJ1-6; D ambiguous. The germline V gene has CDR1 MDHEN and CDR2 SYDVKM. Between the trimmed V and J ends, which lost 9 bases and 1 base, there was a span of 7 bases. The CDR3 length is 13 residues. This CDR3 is CASFLSYNSPLHF. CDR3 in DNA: TGTGCCAGTTTCCTTTCCTATAATTCACCCCTCCACTTT.

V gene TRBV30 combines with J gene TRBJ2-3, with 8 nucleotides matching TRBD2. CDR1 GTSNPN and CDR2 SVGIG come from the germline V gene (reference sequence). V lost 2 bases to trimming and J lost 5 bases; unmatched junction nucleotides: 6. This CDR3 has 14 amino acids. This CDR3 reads CAWSSGGGRDTQYF. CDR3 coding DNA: TGTGCCTGGAGTTCCGGCGGGGGGCGAGATACGCAGTATTTT.

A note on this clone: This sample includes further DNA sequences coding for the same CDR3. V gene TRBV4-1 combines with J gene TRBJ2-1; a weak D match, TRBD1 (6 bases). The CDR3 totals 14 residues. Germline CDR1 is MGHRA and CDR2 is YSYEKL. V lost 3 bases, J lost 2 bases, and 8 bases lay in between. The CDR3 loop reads CASSQDSTYNEQFF. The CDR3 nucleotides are TGCGCCAGCAGCCAGGACAGCACCTACAATGAGCAGTTCTTC.

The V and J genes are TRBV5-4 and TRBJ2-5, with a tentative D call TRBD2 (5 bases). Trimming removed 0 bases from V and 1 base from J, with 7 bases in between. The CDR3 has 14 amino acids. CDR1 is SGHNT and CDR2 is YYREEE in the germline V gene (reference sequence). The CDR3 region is CASSLVSVQETQYF. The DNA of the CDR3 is TGTGCCAGCAGCTTGGTTAGCGTCCAAGAGACCCAGTACTTC. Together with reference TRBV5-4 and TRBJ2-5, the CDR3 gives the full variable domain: ETGVTQSPTHLIKTRGQQVTLRCSSQSGHNTVSWYQQALGQGPQFIFQYYREEENGRGNFPPRFSGLQFPNYSSELNVNALELDDSALYLCASSLVSVQETQYFGPGTRLLVL.

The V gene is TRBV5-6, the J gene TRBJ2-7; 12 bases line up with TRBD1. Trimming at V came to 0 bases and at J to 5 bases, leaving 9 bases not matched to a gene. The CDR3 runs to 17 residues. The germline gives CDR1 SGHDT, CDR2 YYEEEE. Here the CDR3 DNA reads TGTGCCAGCAGCTTGGCTTCGGGGGGACAGGGGGCGCACGAGCAGTACTTC. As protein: CASSLASGGQGAHEQYF.

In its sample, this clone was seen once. This CDR3 is CASRQSVDTEQFF. The CDR3, as DNA: TGTGCCAGCCGTCAGTCCGTCGATACTGAGCAGTTCTTC. The chain links TRBV12-3 or TRBV12-4 to TRBJ2-1; D is undetermined. Trimming removed 8 bases at V and 9 bases at J, with 17 bases between. CDR3 length equals 13 residues.

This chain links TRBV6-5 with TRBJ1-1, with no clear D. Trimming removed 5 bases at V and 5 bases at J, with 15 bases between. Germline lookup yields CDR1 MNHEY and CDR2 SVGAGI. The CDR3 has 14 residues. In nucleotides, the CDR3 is TGTGCCAGCAGTCAACAGTGGTTTGTGACTGAAGCTTTCTTT. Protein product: CASSQQWFVTEAFF.

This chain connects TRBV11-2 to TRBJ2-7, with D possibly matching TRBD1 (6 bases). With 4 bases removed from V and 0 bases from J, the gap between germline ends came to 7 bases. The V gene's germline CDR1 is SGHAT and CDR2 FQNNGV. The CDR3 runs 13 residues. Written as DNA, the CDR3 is TGTGCCAGCAGCTCGGACAGCTCCTACGAGCAGTACTTC. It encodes CASSSDSSYEQYF.

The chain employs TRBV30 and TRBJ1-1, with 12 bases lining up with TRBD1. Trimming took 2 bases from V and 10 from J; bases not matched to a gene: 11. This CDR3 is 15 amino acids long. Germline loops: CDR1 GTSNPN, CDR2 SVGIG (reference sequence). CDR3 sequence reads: CAWSTPGTGGAVAFF. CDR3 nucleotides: TGTGCCTGGAGTACTCCCGGGACAGGGGGCGCGGTAGCTTTCTTT.

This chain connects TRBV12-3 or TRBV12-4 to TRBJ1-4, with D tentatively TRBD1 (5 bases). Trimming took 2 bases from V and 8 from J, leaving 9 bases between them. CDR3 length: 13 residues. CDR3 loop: CASSLRGGEKLFF. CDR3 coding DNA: TGTGCCAGCAGTTTAAGGGGTGGCGAAAAACTGTTTTTT.

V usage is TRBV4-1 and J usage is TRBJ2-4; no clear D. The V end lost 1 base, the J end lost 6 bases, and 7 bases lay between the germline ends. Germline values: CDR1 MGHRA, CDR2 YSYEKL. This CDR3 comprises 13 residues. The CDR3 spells CASSQVTGNIQYF. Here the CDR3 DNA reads TGCGCCAGCAGCCAAGTGACGGGAAACATTCAGTACTTC.

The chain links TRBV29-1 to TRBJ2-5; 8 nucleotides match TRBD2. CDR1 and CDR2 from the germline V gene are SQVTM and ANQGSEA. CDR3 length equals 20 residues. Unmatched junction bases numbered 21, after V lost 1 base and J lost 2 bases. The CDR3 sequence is CSVEVVVYYRGGSEQETQYF. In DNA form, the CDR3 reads TGCAGCGTTGAAGTGGTGGTATACTATCGGGGGGGTAGCGAACAAGAGACCCAGTACTTC.

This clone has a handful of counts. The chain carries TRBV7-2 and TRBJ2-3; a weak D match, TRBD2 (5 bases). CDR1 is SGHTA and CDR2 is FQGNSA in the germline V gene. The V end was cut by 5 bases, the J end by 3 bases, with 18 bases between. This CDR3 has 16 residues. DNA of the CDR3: TGTGCCAGCAGCCTATACGGCGGGCCCAGAACAGATACGCAGTATTTT. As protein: CASSLYGGPRTDTQYF.

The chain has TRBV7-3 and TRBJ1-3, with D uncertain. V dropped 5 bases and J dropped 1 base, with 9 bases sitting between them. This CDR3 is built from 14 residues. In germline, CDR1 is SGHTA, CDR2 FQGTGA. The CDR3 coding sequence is TGTGCCAGCAGCCCCGGGATTTCTGGAAACACCATATATTTT. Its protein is CASSPGISGNTIYF.

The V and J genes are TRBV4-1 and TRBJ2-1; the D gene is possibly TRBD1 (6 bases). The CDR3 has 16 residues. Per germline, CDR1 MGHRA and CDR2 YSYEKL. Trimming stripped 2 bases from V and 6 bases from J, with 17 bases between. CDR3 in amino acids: CASSQRDYRASNEQFF. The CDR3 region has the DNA TGCGCCAGCAGCCAAAGGGATTACAGGGCCTCCAATGAGCAGTTCTTC.